The clone carrying this TCR beta chain was recorded at least ten times. Its matching antigen is unknown. Amplification of TCR beta CDR3 regions was performed using RNA transcripts as template. Carried out on the TCR CDR3, a first-round RT-PCR used the HTBI primer set. TCRdb ran MiXCR on the multiplex PCR reads and lists one entry per CDR3 protein. The repertoire includes roughly 510,000 distinct CDR3 sequences, 35% to 50% of them detected once, and about two fifths sits in the top ten. Orbital computed tomography, thyroid ultrasound, serum thyroxine and TRAb, and clinical symptoms together informed the diagnoses. These data come from a study of T cells in Graves' hyperthyroidism and ophthalmopathy. Findings of the study overall: Researchers report that a 13 V-J model separated ophthalmopathy from stable hyperthyroidism.

V dropped 5 bases and J dropped 5; count of bases not matched to a gene: 2. This CDR3 comprises 12 residues. Sequencing input: peripheral blood or thyroid tissue (not recorded which). This sequence originates from an adult woman with Graves' disease, either hyperthyroidism or ophthalmopathy (not recorded which). V and J are TRBV12-3 or TRBV12-4 and TRBJ1-1; TRBD1 matches at 7 bases. This chain's CDR3 is CASSRQGTEAFF. The CDR3 region has the DNA TGTGCCAGCAGTCGACAGGGAACTGAAGCTTTCTTT.